The rows below give T cell receptor beta chains drawn from one sample of a study of T cell responses to AZD1222 COVID-19 vaccine. Method: immunoSEQ multiplex PCR; TCRdb's copy keeps in-frame clones and lacks some. The table includes roughly 150,000 clones, more than 75% detected once. The sample here was peripheral blood, taken 28 days after the second AZD1222 dose. Receptor source: an adult who received the AZD1222 COVID-19 vaccine. Both conserved end residues are part of each CDR3. A D gene is named only where the DNA matches it firmly. Only part of the rows carry a size: once, few, many, or a class if the clone is expanded.

v_call: TRBV28
j_call: TRBJ2-7
d_call: .
clone_size: .
cdr3_aa: CASNSVGVRTYEQYF
cdr3_nt: TGTGCCAGCAACTCGGTCGGAGTTAGGACCTACGAGCAGTACTTC

v_call: TRBV19
j_call: TRBJ2-3
d_call: TRBD2
clone_size: .
cdr3_aa: CASSKTSGMITDTQYF
cdr3_nt: TGTGCCAGTAGTAAGACTAGCGGGATGATCACAGATACGCAGTATTTT

v_call: TRBV28
j_call: TRBJ1-2
d_call: .
clone_size: .
cdr3_aa: CASSSPYGYTF
cdr3_nt: TGTGCCAGCAGTTCACCCTATGGCTACACCTTC

v_call: TRBV19
j_call: TRBJ1-5
d_call: TRBD1
clone_size: .
cdr3_aa: CASSIRFRTGGGGGNQPQHF
cdr3_nt: TGTGCCAGTAGTATTAGGTTTAGGACAGGGGGCGGAGGTGGCAATCAGCCCCAGCATTTT

v_call: TRBV5-1
j_call: TRBJ1-4
d_call: TRBD1
clone_size: .
cdr3_aa: CASSLGGQGSNEKLFF
cdr3_nt: TGCGCCAGCAGCTTGGGGGGACAGGGGTCTAATGAAAAACTGTTTTTT

v_call: TRBV4-3
j_call: TRBJ2-7
d_call: .
clone_size: .
cdr3_aa: CASSQGQASGQYF
cdr3_nt: TGCGCCAGCAGCCAAGGACAGGCGTCCGGGCAGTACTTC

v_call: TRBV7-3
j_call: TRBJ2-7
d_call: TRBD1
clone_size: .
cdr3_aa: CARIIKQGDYEQYF
cdr3_nt: TGTGCCAGGATCATCAAACAGGGGGACTACGAGCAGTACTTC

v_call: TRBV11-1
j_call: TRBJ2-3
d_call: .
clone_size: .
cdr3_aa: CASSFQPTDTQYF
cdr3_nt: TGTGCCAGCAGCTTCCAGCCCACAGATACGCAGTATTTT

v_call: TRBV6-2/TRBV6-3
j_call: TRBJ1-1
d_call: .
clone_size: .
cdr3_aa: CASNPVGGRNTEAFF
cdr3_nt: TGTGCCAGCAACCCGGTGGGGGGAAGGAACACTGAAGCTTTCTTT

v_call: TRBV15
j_call: TRBJ2-1
d_call: TRBD1
clone_size: .
cdr3_aa: CATSRLGQGVFRGSYNEQFF
cdr3_nt: TGTGCCACCAGCAGACTGGGACAGGGGGTTTTTCGGGGCTCCTACAATGAGCAGTTCTTC

v_call: TRBV3-1/TRBV3-2
j_call: TRBJ1-1
d_call: .
clone_size: .
cdr3_aa: CASSQRGYEAFF
cdr3_nt: TGTGCCAGCAGCCAACGGGGGTATGAAGCTTTCTTT

v_call: TRBV6-6
j_call: TRBJ1-3
d_call: .
clone_size: .
cdr3_aa: CASSQGAGTGNTIYF
cdr3_nt: TGTGCCAGCAGTCAGGGAGCCGGTACTGGAAACACCATATATTTT

v_call: TRBV28
j_call: TRBJ2-1
d_call: .
clone_size: .
cdr3_aa: CASSSPNLPANEQFF
cdr3_nt: TGTGCCAGCAGTTCCCCGAATCTTCCCGCGAATGAGCAGTTCTTC

v_call: TRBV3-1/TRBV3-2
j_call: TRBJ1-6
d_call: .
clone_size: once
cdr3_aa: CASSQEISVGSPLHF
cdr3_nt: TGTGCCAGCAGCCAAGAGATCAGTGTTGGTTCACCCCTCCACTTT

v_call: TRBV10-3
j_call: TRBJ2-1
d_call: TRBD2
clone_size: .
cdr3_aa: CAISERLADSNEQFF
cdr3_nt: TGTGCCATCAGTGAGAGACTAGCGGATTCCAATGAGCAGTTCTTC

v_call: TRBV19
j_call: TRBJ1-2
d_call: .
clone_size: .
cdr3_aa: CASSTSGGRSGYTF
cdr3_nt: TGTGCCAGTAGTACGAGCGGGGGCCGGAGCGGCTACACCTTC

v_call: TRBV28
j_call: TRBJ1-3
d_call: .
clone_size: .
cdr3_aa: CASHSGTGSGNTIYF
cdr3_nt: TGTGCCAGCCACTCCGGAACCGGATCTGGAAACACCATATATTTT

v_call: TRBV9
j_call: TRBJ2-1
d_call: .
clone_size: .
cdr3_aa: CASSVLSGRSYNEQFF
cdr3_nt: TGTGCCAGCAGCGTCTTAAGCGGTCGCTCCTACAATGAGCAGTTCTTC

v_call: TRBV4-1
j_call: TRBJ2-7
d_call: .
clone_size: .
cdr3_aa: CASSLSASSYEQYF
cdr3_nt: TGCGCCAGCAGCCTCAGCGCTAGCTCCTACGAGCAGTACTTC

v_call: TRBV6-6
j_call: TRBJ2-7
d_call: TRBD2
clone_size: .
cdr3_aa: CASRPGLAGESYEQYF
cdr3_nt: TGTGCCAGCAGGCCGGGACTAGCGGGGGAATCCTACGAGCAGTACTTC

v_call: TRBV18
j_call: TRBJ1-4
d_call: .
clone_size: .
cdr3_aa: CASSLAGTITEKLFF
cdr3_nt: TGTGCCAGCTCACTAGCCGGGACAATTACTGAAAAACTGTTTTTT

v_call: TRBV6-2/TRBV6-3
j_call: TRBJ1-3
d_call: .
clone_size: .
cdr3_aa: CASSDIGNTIYF
cdr3_nt: TGTGCCAGCAGCGACATTGGAAACACCATATATTTT

v_call: TRBV24-1
j_call: TRBJ1-2
d_call: .
clone_size: .
cdr3_aa: CATSDLTRTIF
cdr3_nt: TGTGCCACCAGTGACCTCACAAGGACCATATTC

v_call: TRBV25-1
j_call: TRBJ1-5
d_call: TRBD1
clone_size: .
cdr3_aa: CASSYLQGAGNQPQHF
cdr3_nt: TGTGCCAGCAGCTACCTCCAGGGGGCGGGCAATCAGCCCCAGCATTTT

v_call: TRBV7-2
j_call: TRBJ1-3
d_call: .
clone_size: .
cdr3_aa: CASSYGQHSSGNTIYF
cdr3_nt: TGTGCCAGCAGTTACGGACAGCACAGCTCTGGAAACACCATATATTTT

v_call: TRBV3-1/TRBV3-2
j_call: TRBJ2-1
d_call: .
clone_size: once
cdr3_aa: CASSRGSSSYNEQFF
cdr3_nt: TGTGCCAGCAGCAGGGGGAGTAGCTCCTACAATGAGCAGTTCTTC

v_call: TRBV28
j_call: TRBJ1-6
d_call: TRBD1
clone_size: once
cdr3_aa: CASSRDRGHLHF
cdr3_nt: TGTGCCAGCAGTCGCGACAGGGGTCATCTCCACTTT

v_call: TRBV3-1/TRBV3-2
j_call: TRBJ2-3
d_call: TRBD1
clone_size: .
cdr3_aa: CASSTGTGTTDTQYF
cdr3_nt: TGTGCCAGCAGCACCGGGACAGGGACCACAGATACGCAGTATTTT

v_call: TRBV7-9
j_call: TRBJ1-2
d_call: .
clone_size: .
cdr3_aa: CASSSSDKTGSGYTF
cdr3_nt: TGTGCCAGCAGCTCATCCGATAAGACAGGTTCGGGCTACACCTTC

v_call: TRBV6-2/TRBV6-3
j_call: TRBJ2-7
d_call: TRBD1
clone_size: .
cdr3_aa: CASSPDRSLYEQYF
cdr3_nt: TGTGCCAGCAGCCCGGACAGGTCCCTCTACGAGCAGTACTTC

v_call: TRBV7-3
j_call: TRBJ2-1
d_call: TRBD1
clone_size: .
cdr3_aa: CASSPQTGGYNEQFF
cdr3_nt: TGTGCCAGCAGCCCTCAGACAGGGGGGTACAATGAGCAGTTCTTC

v_call: TRBV7-9
j_call: TRBJ1-5
d_call: TRBD1
clone_size: .
cdr3_aa: CASSAPGQGIHQPQHF
cdr3_nt: TGTGCCAGCAGCGCGCCGGGACAGGGGATTCATCAGCCCCAGCATTTT

v_call: TRBV9
j_call: TRBJ2-1
d_call: .
clone_size: .
cdr3_aa: CASSVEPYNEQFF
cdr3_nt: TGTGCCAGCAGCGTAGAGCCGTACAATGAGCAGTTCTTC

v_call: TRBV7-2
j_call: TRBJ2-1
d_call: TRBD2
clone_size: .
cdr3_aa: CASSSQGLASYNEQFF
cdr3_nt: TGTGCCAGCAGCTCCCAGGGACTAGCCTCCTACAATGAGCAGTTCTTC

v_call: TRBV7-2
j_call: TRBJ1-5
d_call: TRBD1
clone_size: .
cdr3_aa: CASSLQPQGIQPQHF
cdr3_nt: TGTGCCAGCAGCCTCCAACCACAGGGGATTCAGCCCCAGCATTTT

v_call: TRBV6-5
j_call: TRBJ1-2
d_call: .
clone_size: .
cdr3_aa: CASSYSPGANYGYTF
cdr3_nt: TGTGCCAGCAGTTACTCCCCGGGGGCGAACTATGGCTACACCTTC